This paragraph reports one T cell receptor (beta chain). This sample stems from a study of blood T cell repertoires in COVID-19. At the level of the study: Collection of acute and convalescent COVID-19 samples took place in the United States, Italy and Spain. PBMCs, B-cell-depleted T cells, or T cells were the source of the cDNA or gDNA that made up the material.

As processed by the authors: Estimated nucleated cell counts came from reference gene primer amplification. Libraries were prepared by immunoSEQ multiplex PCR; TCRdb keeps only in-frame clonotypes and omits some of them. Clonal size and the V and J genes are those of that table, whereas D and trimming came from the DNA. This sample has about 220,000 clones; roughly 81% occur once, and the top ten carry 2.9%. J was trimmed by 4 bases and V by 5 bases; bases with no gene match: 2. CDR1 and CDR2 from the germline V gene are SGHNT and YENEEA. The CDR3 sequence is 13 residues long. Sequencing was done on a sample of peripheral blood. The receptor was isolated from a man aged 50 to 60 who had recovered from COVID-19. J is TRBJ2-1 and V is TRBV11-3, with 7 bases lining up with TRBD1. CDR3 DNA: TGTGCCAGCAGCGCACAGGGGTACAATGAGCAGTTCTTC. This sequence encodes CASSAQGYNEQFF.